A selection of T cell receptor beta chains follows, all from one sample in a study of blood T cell repertoires in COVID-19. The assay was immunoSEQ multiplex PCR, and TCRdb's table has in-frame clones only and misses some. The table lists roughly 240,000 clones, roughly 85% of them singletons, with about 9.1% in the top ten. The sample taken for sequencing was PBMCs or T cells enriched from blood (not recorded which). The receptors come from a woman between 45 and 65 years old with acute COVID-19. CDR3s include the opening cysteine and the closing phenylalanine or tryptophan. Fields, in order: D gene, clone size, J gene, V gene, CDR3 protein, CDR3 DNA. A D gene is named only where the DNA matches it firmly. Clone size, where shown, is once, few, many, or a class for clones that have expanded.

-	few	TRBJ2-5	TRBV14	CASSQDWAPQYF	TGTGCCAGCAGCCAAGACTGGGCCCCCCAGTACTTC
TRBD1	-	TRBJ2-7	TRBV4-3	CASSQVRTGMYEQYF	TGCGCCAGCAGCCAGGTCAGGACAGGGATGTACGAGCAGTACTTC
-	few	TRBJ1-6	TRBV7-2	CASTPRESSPLHF	TGTGCCAGCACCCCCAGGGAAAGTTCACCCCTCCACTTT
TRBD1	-	TRBJ1-4	TRBV5-6	CASSRRQGTTNEKLFF	TGTGCCAGCAGCCGTCGACAGGGAACAACTAATGAAAAACTGTTTTTT
TRBD1	many	TRBJ1-3	TRBV18	CASSPPPGGGNTIYF	TGTGCCAGCTCACCACCTCCAGGGGGTGGAAACACCATATATTTT
TRBD2	-	TRBJ2-2	TRBV18	CASSASSSGDRTGELFF	TGTGCCAGCTCGGCCTCCAGTAGCGGGGATCGCACCGGGGAGCTGTTTTTT
TRBD1	-	TRBJ2-1	TRBV27	CASSLSTGTGGFSYNEQFF	TGTGCCAGCAGTTTATCGACAGGGACAGGGGGCTTCTCCTACAATGAGCAGTTCTTC
TRBD1	-	TRBJ1-6	TRBV14	CASSLQGAYSPLHF	TGTGCCAGCAGTCTACAGGGGGCTTATTCACCCCTCCACTTT
-	-	TRBJ1-4	TRBV19	CASTPGRAYEKLFF	TGTGCCAGTACCCCGGGGAGAGCTTATGAAAAACTGTTTTTT
-	-	TRBJ1-1	TRBV6-2/TRBV6-3	CASSRGGTEAFF	TGTGCCAGCAGTCGAGGGGGCACTGAAGCTTTCTTT
-	-	TRBJ2-5	TRBV5-1	CASSGANQETQYF	TGCGCCAGCTCAGGGGCCAACCAAGAGACCCAGTACTTC
-	-	TRBJ2-1	TRBV9	CASSANTGSSYNEQFF	TGTGCCAGCAGCGCGAATACAGGGAGCTCCTACAATGAGCAGTTCTTC
-	-	TRBJ2-7	TRBV19	CASSPGHVSGEQYF	TGTGCCAGTAGTCCCGGCCATGTTTCGGGCGAGCAGTACTTC
-	-	TRBJ1-1	TRBV10-3	CAIRDLDSGAEAFF	TGTGCCATCAGGGACCTGGACTCGGGGGCTGAAGCTTTCTTT
-	-	TRBJ1-3	TRBV12-5	CASGLGGWDGNTIYF	TGTGCTAGTGGTTTGGGGGGCTGGGATGGAAACACCATATATTTT
-	-	TRBJ2-3	TRBV11-2	CASSPLAGITDTQYF	TGTGCCAGCAGCCCCCTGGCGGGGATCACAGATACGCAGTATTTT
-	-	TRBJ1-4	TRBV2	CASRRGFPDEKLFF	TGTGCCAGCAGGCGAGGCTTCCCGGATGAAAAACTGTTTTTT